The clone carrying this T cell receptor beta chain was detected a few times. What it binds is unknown. CD45RO/CCR7/CD25/CD127/CD95/CD27 separated CD4+ naive, central memory, regulatory and stem cell-like memory cells by sorting. The CDR3 contains 13 residues. Germline V gives CDR1 SEHNR, CDR2 FQNEAQ (reference sequence). V dropped 5 bases and J dropped 7; count of bases not matched to a gene: 7. Every bit of the isolated RNA underwent reverse transcription, so sequencing read expressed TCRB transcripts. Assay: immunoSEQ multiplex PCR; the TCRdb copy retains only in-frame clones and omits some. The data hold about 220,000 clones, with roughly 11% observed a single time. The data originate from a study of beta chain features in type 1 diabetes. Study-level results: Naive, central memory and Treg TCRB repertoires appeared more alike in patients than in healthy donors. Researchers report that Type 1 diabetes patients had moderately but significantly shorter TCRB CDR3s across all four CD4+ subsets.

This sequence joins TRBV7-9 and TRBJ1-2; 7 bases match TRBD1. The TCR originated in a man aged 18 to 29 in good health. Sequenced: central memory CD4+ T cells from blood. In DNA, the CDR3 is TGTGCCAGCAGCCTTGACAGGGTCGGTGGCTACACCTTC. It is translated as CASSLDRVGGYTF.